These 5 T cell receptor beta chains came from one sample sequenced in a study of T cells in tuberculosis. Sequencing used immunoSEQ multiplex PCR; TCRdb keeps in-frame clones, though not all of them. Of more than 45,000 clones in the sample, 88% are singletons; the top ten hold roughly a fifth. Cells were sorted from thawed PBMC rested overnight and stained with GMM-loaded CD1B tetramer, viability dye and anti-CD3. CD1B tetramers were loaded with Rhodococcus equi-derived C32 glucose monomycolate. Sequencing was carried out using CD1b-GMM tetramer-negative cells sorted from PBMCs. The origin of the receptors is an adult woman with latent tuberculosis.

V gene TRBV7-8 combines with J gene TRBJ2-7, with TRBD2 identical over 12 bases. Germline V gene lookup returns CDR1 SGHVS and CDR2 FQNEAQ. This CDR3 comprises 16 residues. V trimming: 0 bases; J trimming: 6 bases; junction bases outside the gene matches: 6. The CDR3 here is CASSLARLAGAVEQYF. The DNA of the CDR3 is TGTGCCAGCAGCTTAGCTCGACTAGCGGGGGCCGTCGAGCAGTACTTC.

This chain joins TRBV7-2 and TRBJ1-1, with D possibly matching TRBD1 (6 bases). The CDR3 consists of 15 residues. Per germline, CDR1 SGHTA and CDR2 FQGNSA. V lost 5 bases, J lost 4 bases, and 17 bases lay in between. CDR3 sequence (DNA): TGTGCCAGCAGCCCGGACAGCGCGATAGGCACTGAAGCTTTCTTT. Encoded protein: CASSPDSAIGTEAFF.

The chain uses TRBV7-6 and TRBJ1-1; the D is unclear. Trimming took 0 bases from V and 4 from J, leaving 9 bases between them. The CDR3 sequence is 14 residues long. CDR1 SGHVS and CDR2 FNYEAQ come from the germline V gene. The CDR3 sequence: CASSLARQSTEAFF. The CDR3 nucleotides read TGTGCCAGCAGCTTAGCGCGGCAGAGCACTGAAGCTTTCTTT.

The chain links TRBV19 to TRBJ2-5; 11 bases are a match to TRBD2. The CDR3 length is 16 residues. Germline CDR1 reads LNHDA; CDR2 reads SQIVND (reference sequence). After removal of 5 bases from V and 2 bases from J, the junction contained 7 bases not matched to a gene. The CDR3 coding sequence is TGTGCCAGTAGTGGTCCGGGACTAGCGGTACAAGAGACCCAGTACTTC. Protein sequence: CASSGPGLAVQETQYF.

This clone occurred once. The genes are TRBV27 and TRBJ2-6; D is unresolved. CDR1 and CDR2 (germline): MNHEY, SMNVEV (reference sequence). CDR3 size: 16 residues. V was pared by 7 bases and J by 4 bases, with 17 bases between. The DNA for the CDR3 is TGTGCCAGCACTTCGCCGGCAGGTCTGGGGGCCAACGTCCTGACTTTC. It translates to CASTSPAGLGANVLTF.